This T cell receptor (beta chain) originates from a study of blood T cell repertoires in COVID-19. About the research overall: Whether acute or convalescent, the COVID-19 samples came from the United States, Italy and Spain. T cells, B-cell-depleted T cells, or PBMCs provided the cDNA or gDNA that served as material.

Authors' data handling: For nucleated cells, counts were estimated from reference gene primer amplification. Here immunoSEQ multiplex PCR was the method, and the copy in TCRdb shows in-frame clones only, minus some. Clonal size and the V and J genes are those of that table, whereas D and trimming came from the DNA. Counted here are a few hundred thousand clones, about 83% occurring once; the ten biggest clones make up about 12%. V lost 1 base to trimming and J lost 4 bases, with 16 bases between them. Germline loops: CDR1 LNHDA, CDR2 SQIVND (reference sequence). The CDR3 has 16 residues. This TCR derives from an elderly man with acute or convalescent COVID-19. Input material: peripheral blood. The V gene is TRBV19, the J gene TRBJ1-2, with D possibly being TRBD1 (5 bases). The CDR3 protein is CASSIGGTALPYGYTF. CDR3 in DNA: TGTGCCAGTAGTATAGGCGGGACCGCCCTCCCCTATGGCTACACCTTC.